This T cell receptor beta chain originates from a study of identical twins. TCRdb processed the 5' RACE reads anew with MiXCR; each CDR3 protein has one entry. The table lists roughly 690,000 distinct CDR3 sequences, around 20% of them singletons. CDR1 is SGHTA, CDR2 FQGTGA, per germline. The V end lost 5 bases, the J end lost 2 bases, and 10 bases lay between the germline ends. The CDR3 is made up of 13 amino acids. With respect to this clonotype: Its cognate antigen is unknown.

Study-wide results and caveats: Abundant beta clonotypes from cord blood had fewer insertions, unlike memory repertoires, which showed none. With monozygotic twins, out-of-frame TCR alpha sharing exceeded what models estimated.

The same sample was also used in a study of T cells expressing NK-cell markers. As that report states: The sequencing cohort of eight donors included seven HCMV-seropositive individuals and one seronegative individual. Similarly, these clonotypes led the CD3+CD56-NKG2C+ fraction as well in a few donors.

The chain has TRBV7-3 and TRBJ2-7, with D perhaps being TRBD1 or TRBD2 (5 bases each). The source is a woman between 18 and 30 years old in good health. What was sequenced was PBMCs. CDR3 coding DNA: TGTGCCAGCAGCCCCGGGACGCCCTACGAGCAGTACTTC. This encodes CASSPGTPYEQYF.